This T cell receptor beta chain emerged from a study of blood T cell repertoires in COVID-19. Generated by immunoSEQ multiplex PCR, the TCRdb table keeps only in-frame clones and is missing some. Of more than 120,000 clones in the sample, approximately 88% were seen once. The V segment lost 1 base and the J segment 8 bases; nucleotides outside the gene matches: 5. CDR3 length: 15 amino acids. CDR1 is SNHLY and CDR2 is FYNNEI in the germline V gene. This receptor was obtained from a human donor in a cohort sampled during active COVID-19. The specimen was peripheral blood. The chain couples TRBV2 to TRBJ2-1, with 10 positions matching TRBD2. CDR3 loop: CASSEEGLAPDEQFF. CDR3 coding DNA: TGTGCCAGCAGTGAAGAGGGACTAGCGCCCGATGAGCAGTTCTTC.